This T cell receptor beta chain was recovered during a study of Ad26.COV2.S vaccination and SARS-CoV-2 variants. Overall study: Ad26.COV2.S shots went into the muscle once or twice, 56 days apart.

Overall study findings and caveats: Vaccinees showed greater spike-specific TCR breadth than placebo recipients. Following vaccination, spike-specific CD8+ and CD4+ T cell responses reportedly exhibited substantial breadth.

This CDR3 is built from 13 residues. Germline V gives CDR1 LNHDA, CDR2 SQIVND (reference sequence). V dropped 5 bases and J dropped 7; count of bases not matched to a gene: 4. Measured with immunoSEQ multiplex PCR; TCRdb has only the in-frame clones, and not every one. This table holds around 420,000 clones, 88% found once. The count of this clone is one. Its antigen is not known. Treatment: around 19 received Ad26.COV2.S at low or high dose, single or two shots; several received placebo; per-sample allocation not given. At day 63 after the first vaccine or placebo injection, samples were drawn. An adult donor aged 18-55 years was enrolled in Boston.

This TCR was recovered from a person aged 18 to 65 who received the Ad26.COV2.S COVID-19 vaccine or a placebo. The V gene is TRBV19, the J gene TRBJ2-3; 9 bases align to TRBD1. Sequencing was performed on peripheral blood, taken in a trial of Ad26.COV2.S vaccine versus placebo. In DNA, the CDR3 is TGTGCCAGTAGTTCACAGGGGGCGTATACGCAGTATTTT. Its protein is CASSSQGAYTQYF.